The table lists the clone carrying this T cell receptor beta chain with a few counts. Its target is unknown. Losses at the gene ends were 6 bases for V and 2 bases for J; bases not matched to a gene: 14. The CDR3 length is 17 residues. This record belongs to a study of blood T cells in healthy people across ages. Study-wide findings and caveats: Diversity figures derived from one million T cells were judged to underestimate the true value. Unsorted PBMCs blocked a conclusive comparison of naive and antigen-experienced cells.

The second PCR ran roughly 6 to 11 cycles with a sample-barcoded 5' primer and J-beta primers. Researchers report that a template-switch adaptor with 12 random nucleotides tagged each cDNA molecule. TCRdb redid the calling of the 5' RACE reads with MiXCR, one entry per CDR3 protein. Altogether roughly 570,000 distinct CDR3 sequences are present, 27% being singletons, with the ten largest covering about 18%. The sequencing input was blood. The chain uses TRBV12-3 or TRBV12-4 and TRBJ2-3; 7 nucleotides line up with TRBD1. This clonotype originated in a woman aged 70 to 79 in good health. The CDR3 reads CASSITRGTSYTDTQYF. The CDR3 coding sequence is TGTGCCAGCAGCATAACCAGGGGGACCAGTTACACAGATACGCAGTATTTT.